These 32 T cell receptor beta chains came from one sample sequenced in a study of blood T cells in healthy people across ages. Together with a sample-barcoded 5' primer, a J-beta primer mix was included in a second PCR lasting roughly 6 to 12 cycles. TCRdb analysed the 5' RACE reads with MiXCR anew, one entry per CDR3 protein. The data show over 1,500,000 distinct CDR3 sequences, roughly 49% seen once. The sequencing input was blood. Receptors were obtained from a woman aged 40 to 50 in good health.

This chain uses TRBV20-1 with TRBJ1-2, with 9 positions matching TRBD1. The V and J ends lost 0 bases and 4 bases, in that order; junction bases with no gene match: 3. This CDR3 has 14 amino acids. Germline-derived CDR1 and CDR2 are DFQATT and SNEGSKA (reference sequence). DNA of the CDR3: TGCAGTGCTAGAGAGACAGGGGGTCCCTATGGCTACACCTTC. This translates into CSARETGGPYGYTF.

This sequence joins TRBV24-1 and TRBJ2-5; 8 positions match TRBD1. The CDR3 has 16 amino acids. Trimming removed 0 bases from V and 2 bases from J; junction bases left unmatched: 4. Germline V CDR1 and CDR2: KGHDR, SFDVKD. CDR3 protein: CATSDLMWDRQETQYF. In DNA, the CDR3 is TGTGCCACCAGTGATTTGATGTGGGACAGGCAAGAGACCCAGTACTTC.

The chain uses TRBV9 and TRBJ1-4; the match to TRBD1 covers 8 bases. V trimming: 3 bases; J trimming: 14 bases; junction bases outside the gene matches: 9. Germline CDR1 SGDLS, CDR2 YYNGEE. The CDR3 is 13 amino acids. CDR3 coding DNA: TGTGCCAGCAGCGGCACTGCAGGACAGGGCCTGTTTTTT. This encodes CASSGTAGQGLFF.

CDR3 bases: TGTGCCAGCTCACCCAGGACTAGCGGGCGAAGCACAGATACGCAGTATTTT. It codes for CASSPRTSGRSTDTQYF. The chain combines TRBV18 with TRBJ2-3, with 11 positions matching TRBD2. The CDR3 has 17 residues. Germline loops: CDR1 KGHSH, CDR2 LQKENI. With 3 bases clipped from V and 0 bases from J, the junction kept 5 bases outside the gene matches.

This clonotype was seen more than once but under ten times. The chain has TRBV6-5 and TRBJ1-5, with D possibly being TRBD1 (6 bases). The CDR3 consists of 17 residues. Per the germline V gene, CDR1 is MNHEY and CDR2 is SVGAGI. V was clipped by 2 bases and J by 2 bases, with 16 bases between them. CDR3 DNA sequence: TGTGCCAGCAGTTACCGGCCCCAGGGGCTGGGCAATCAGCCCCAGCATTTT. Amino acids: CASSYRPQGLGNQPQHF.

The chain joins TRBV2 to TRBJ2-3, with D maybe TRBD2 (6 bases). V was shortened by 9 bases and J by 3 bases, with 16 bases between the two germline ends. CDR1 is SNHLY and CDR2 is FYNNEI in the germline V gene. The CDR3 has 14 amino acids. The CDR3 DNA reads TGTGCCAGAGGAGGGACGCCCGGTACAGATACGCAGTATTTT. Translation gives CARGGTPGTDTQYF.

The rearrangement links TRBV4-1 to TRBJ2-3, with TRBD1 matching 8 bases. Germline V gene lookup returns CDR1 MGHRA and CDR2 YSYEKL. Trimming removed 6 bases from V and 11 bases from J; junction bases left unmatched: 10. The CDR3 runs to 13 residues. CDR3 bases: TGCGCCAGCAGGGGGACAGGCTACAATGAGCAGTATTTT. Translation gives CASRGTGYNEQYF.

The rearrangement joins TRBV12-3 or TRBV12-4 to TRBJ1-6; no clear D. V lost 6 bases and J lost 4, with 13 bases in between. CDR3 length: 15 residues. The CDR3 coding sequence is TGTGCCAGCAGCCACCGGGAATTTTATAATTCACCCCTCCACTTT. Protein sequence: CASSHREFYNSPLHF.

The chain joins TRBV12-3 or TRBV12-4 to TRBJ1-2; D gene uncertain. This CDR3 contains 13 residues. V was clipped by 5 bases and J by 8 bases, with 15 bases between them. CDR3 DNA: TGTGCCAGCAGTGTTAAGTCCCGGATAGGCTACACCTTC. It specifies CASSVKSRIGYTF.

The genes are TRBV5-1 and TRBJ2-3; tentatively, D is TRBD1 or TRBD2 (5 bases each). V was shortened by 1 base and J by 2 bases, with 11 bases between the two germline ends. The CDR3 covers 15 residues. CDR1 is SGHRS and CDR2 is YFSETQ in the germline V gene. Here the CDR3 DNA reads TGCGCCAGCAGCTTGCAAGTGGGGGACACAGATACGCAGTATTTT. This encodes CASSLQVGDTDTQYF.

The CDR3 region is CASRFLRGHETQYF. The CDR3 DNA sequence: TGTGCCAGCAGATTCCTCAGGGGGCACGAGACCCAGTACTTC. This chain connects TRBV28 to TRBJ2-5, with TRBD1 identical over 8 bases. V shed 6 bases and J 5 bases; nucleotides not matched to a gene: 8. This CDR3 has 14 amino acids. CDR1 is MDHEN and CDR2 is SYDVKM in the germline V gene.

This clonotype was seen just once. V gene TRBV6-5 combines with J gene TRBJ1-4; 8 bases align to TRBD1. The CDR3 covers 15 residues. CDR1 is MNHEY and CDR2 is SVGAGI in the germline V gene. V lost 6 bases and J lost 0; bases outside the gene matches: 3. The CDR3 loop is CASRLDRATNEKLFF. The CDR3 DNA follows: TGTGCCAGCAGACTGGACAGGGCAACTAATGAAAAACTGTTTTTT.

The chain employs TRBV21-1 and TRBJ2-4; the D segment call TRBD2 is taken from the table without a DNA check. With the DNA end fitting TRBJ2-7 better, the J assignment may be wrong. TRBV21-1 is termed a pseudogene. The CDR3 has 15 amino acids. The chain's CDR3 is CASSNGTTSGDEQYF. In nucleotides, the CDR3 is TGTGCCAGCAGCAACGGAACGACTAGCGGGGACGAGCAGTACTTC.

The chain joins TRBV20-1 to TRBJ1-2; no firm D call. V was pared by 0 bases and J by 2 bases, with 7 bases between. Germline V gene sequence: CDR1 DFQATT, CDR2 SNEGSKA (reference sequence). CDR3 length equals 13 residues. The CDR3 sequence is CSARDWSNYGYTF. The CDR3, as DNA: TGCAGTGCTAGAGACTGGTCCAACTATGGCTACACCTTC.

The V gene is TRBV6-5, the J gene TRBJ2-7; D unresolved. Germline values: CDR1 MNHEY, CDR2 SVGAGI. The ends were cut back, 1 base at V and 0 bases at J, with 10 bases in the middle. CDR3 length: 15 residues. The CDR3 region has the DNA TGTGCCAGCAGTTACTTTGGCATCAACTCCTACGAGCAGTACTTC. Protein: CASSYFGINSYEQYF.

This clonotype was recorded only once. The chain recombines TRBV24-1 with TRBJ2-2, with D possibly being TRBD1 or TRBD2 (5 bases each). CDR3 size: 12 residues. V lost 9 bases, J lost 5 bases, and 9 bases lay in between. Germline values: CDR1 KGHDR, CDR2 SFDVKD. CDR3 sequence reads: CATDRGTGELFF. DNA for the CDR3: TGTGCCACCGACAGAGGGACCGGGGAGCTGTTTTTT.

V and J are TRBV28 and TRBJ2-3; D is undetermined. Trimming left V 4 bases short and J 6 bases short, with 8 bases between. Germline CDR1 reads MDHEN; CDR2 reads SYDVKM. The CDR3 sequence is 12 residues long. CDR3 nucleotides: TGTGCCAGCAGTTGGATAGAGGATACGCAGTATTTT. This gives the protein CASSWIEDTQYF.

This chain links TRBV20-1 with TRBJ2-1, with TRBD1 identical over 8 bases. CDR1 is DFQATT and CDR2 is SNEGSKA in the germline V gene (reference sequence). The CDR3 contains 14 residues. The V segment lost 7 bases and the J segment 5 bases; nucleotides outside the gene matches: 10. This chain's CDR3 is CSVPTRTGNNEQFF. The DNA of the CDR3 is TGCAGTGTGCCAACCCGGACAGGGAACAATGAGCAGTTCTTC.

This clonotype appeared many times. The chain combines TRBV12-3 or TRBV12-4 with TRBJ2-7; 7 bases agree with TRBD2. The CDR3 sequence is 14 residues long. The ends lost 7 bases at V and 0 bases at J; junction bases unmatched: 6. The CDR3 DNA follows: TGTGCCAGCAATCCGGGGGGACTCTCCTACGAGCAGTACTTC. Translating it yields CASNPGGLSYEQYF.

This chain joins TRBV28 and TRBJ1-2, with TRBD1 matching over 7 bases. Germline V gene sequence: CDR1 MDHEN, CDR2 SYDVKM. V lost 6 bases, J lost 2 bases, and 9 bases stayed unmatched. The CDR3 contains 15 residues. CDR3: CASSSGTAGNYGYTF. The CDR3, as DNA: TGTGCCAGCAGCTCCGGGACAGCAGGCAACTATGGCTACACCTTC.

This clonotype was seen a few times. The chain combines TRBV10-3 with TRBJ1-6; possible D gene TRBD1, 5 bases. CDR1 ENHRY and CDR2 SYGVKD come from the germline V gene. This CDR3 region has 15 residues. V was shortened by 6 bases and J by 7 bases, with 16 bases between the two germline ends. This CDR3 is CAIRPTDRGNSPLHF. As DNA, the CDR3 is TGTGCCATCAGACCGACGGATCGGGGGAATTCACCCCTCCACTTT.

The chain combines TRBV12-5 with TRBJ1-2; 7 bases match TRBD1. This CDR3 is built from 14 residues. The V segment lost 5 bases and the J segment 5 bases; nucleotides outside the gene matches: 8. CDR1 and CDR2 (germline): LGHNT, FRNRAP. The CDR3 DNA is TGTGCTAGTGGTCCGCAGACAGGGTATTATGGCTACACCTTC. Translation gives CASGPQTGYYGYTF. Full variable domain (missing parts from reference TRBV12-5 and TRBJ1-2): DARVTQTPRHKVTEMGQEVTMRCQPILGHNTVFWYRQTMMQGLELLAYFRNRAPLDDSGMPKDRFSAEMPDATLATLKIQPSEPRDSAVYFCASGPQTGYYGYTFGSGTRLTVV.

This chain connects TRBV25-1 to TRBJ2-6, with D perhaps being TRBD1 or TRBD2 (5 bases each). Trimming removed 8 bases from V and 0 bases from J, with 17 bases in between. CDR1 and CDR2 from the germline V gene are MGHDK and SYGVNS. The CDR3 runs 17 residues. CDR3 protein: CASSSYGGSSGANVLTF. The CDR3 DNA reads as TGTGCCAGCTCGTCGTATGGGGGAAGCTCTGGGGCCAACGTCCTGACTTTC.

The rearrangement links TRBV20-1 to TRBJ2-3; TRBD2 matches at 7 bases. The germline CDR1 and CDR2 sequences are DFQATT and SNEGSKA (reference sequence). V gave up 6 bases and J gave up 5 bases; unmatched junction bases: 8. The CDR3 is 13 amino acids. The CDR3 sequence is CSAKSGVGDTQYF. The CDR3 region has the DNA TGCAGTGCCAAAAGCGGGGTAGGAGATACGCAGTATTTT.

The chain is built from TRBV11-2 and TRBJ2-3; D not resolved. This CDR3 is 15 amino acids long. The germline gives CDR1 SGHAT, CDR2 FQNNGV. Trimming left V 0 bases short and J 6 bases short, with 13 bases between. CDR3 residues: CASSLDEPVGDTQYF. CDR3 nucleotides: TGTGCCAGCAGCTTAGATGAGCCCGTCGGGGATACGCAGTATTTT.

This clonotype turned up a few times. This sequence joins TRBV27 and TRBJ1-4; 7 bases agree with TRBD1. Germline V gene lookup returns CDR1 MNHEY and CDR2 SMNVEV (reference sequence). There are 15 residues in the CDR3. The junction had 10 bases not matched to a gene; V was cut back by 5 bases and J by 7 bases. CDR3 sequence reads: CASSPGQAGVEKLFF. DNA of the CDR3: TGTGCCAGCAGTCCAGGACAGGCGGGCGTTGAAAAACTGTTTTTT.

The chain employs TRBV24-1 and TRBJ2-1; tentative D call: TRBD1 (5 bases). The germline V gene encodes CDR1 KGHDR and CDR2 SFDVKD. The CDR3 is 14 amino acids. V dropped 5 bases and J dropped 1 base, with 8 bases sitting between them. In nucleotides, the CDR3 is TGTGCCACCAGTGCCAGGGAATCCTACAATGAGCAGTTCTTC. It codes for CATSARESYNEQFF.

The genes are TRBV2 and TRBJ2-7; D not certain. The CDR3 consists of 10 residues. Per the germline V gene, CDR1 is SNHLY and CDR2 is FYNNEI. Between the trimmed V and J ends, which lost 7 bases and 7 bases, there was a span of 8 bases. CDR3 sequence: CASNGNEQYF. CDR3 in DNA: TGTGCCAGCAACGGAAATGAGCAGTACTTC.

This clonotype was picked up a small number of times. The rearrangement links TRBV20-1 to TRBJ2-7, with a weak D call TRBD2 (6 bases). Trimming removed 6 bases from V and 6 bases from J, with 15 bases in between. In germline, CDR1 is DFQATT, CDR2 SNEGSKA (reference sequence). CDR3 size: 12 residues. The CDR3 DNA reads as TGCAGTGCAAACCGGGGGACTGGCGAGCAGTACTTC. It is translated as CSANRGTGEQYF.

This clonotype was found a few times. J is TRBJ2-1 and V is TRBV4-1; D is unresolved. The CDR3 consists of 16 residues. Germline assignment: CDR1 MGHRA and CDR2 YSYEKL. Trimming removed 0 bases at V and 2 bases at J, with 11 bases between. The DNA of the CDR3 is TGCGCCAGCAGCCAAGATACGGCAGCCGCCTACAATGAGCAGTTCTTC. It specifies CASSQDTAAAYNEQFF.

The chain is built from TRBV20-1 and TRBJ2-1; TRBD2 might be the D (5 bases). V was cut by 5 bases and J by 4 bases, with 24 bases left in between. This CDR3 has 17 residues. From germline, CDR1 is DFQATT and CDR2 SNEGSKA (reference sequence). Here the CDR3 reads CSADSRGLTAGYNEQFF. The DNA of the CDR3 is TGCAGTGCTGACTCAAGAGGACTGACGGCCGGGTACAATGAGCAGTTCTTC.

This chain joins TRBV2 and TRBJ2-3, with TRBD2 matching over 13 bases. Germline V CDR1 and CDR2: SNHLY, FYNNEI. V trimming: 6 bases; J trimming: 0 bases; junction bases outside the gene matches: 12. The length of the CDR3 is 19 residues. The CDR3 protein is CASRRGVTSGGRSTDTQYF. DNA for the CDR3: TGTGCCAGCAGGCGGGGGGTGACTAGCGGGGGGAGAAGCACAGATACGCAGTATTTT.